A single sample gave rise to the 19 T cell receptor beta chains below, sequenced in a study of blood T cell repertoires in COVID-19. TCRdb keeps only in-frame clones here, not all; method: immunoSEQ multiplex PCR. The sample includes about 330,000 clones, around 85% seen only once; the top ten take approximately 7.9%. Sequencing input: peripheral blood. The receptors derive from a human donor in a cohort sampled during active COVID-19.

The chain carries TRBV9 and TRBJ2-1; D perhaps matches TRBD1 (5 bases). The length of the CDR3 is 14 residues. CDR1 is SGDLS, CDR2 YYNGEE, per germline. V gave up 0 bases and J gave up 2 bases, with 6 bases separating them. The CDR3 reads CASSVETAYNEQFF. The CDR3 DNA sequence: TGTGCCAGCAGCGTAGAGACAGCCTACAATGAGCAGTTCTTC.

This chain uses TRBV6-4 with TRBJ2-2; D perhaps matches TRBD1 (6 bases). Trimming removed 3 bases from V and 1 base from J, with 9 bases in between. Germline loops: CDR1 MRHNA, CDR2 SNTAGT. This CDR3 is 15 amino acids long. The CDR3 sequence is CASSETGMNTGELFF. The CDR3 bases are TGTGCCAGCAGTGAAACAGGGATGAACACCGGGGAGCTGTTTTTT.

This clone was observed once. The CDR3 DNA is TGTGCCAGTAGTAGGCTTGGGGACAGGGGGCACTCTGGGGCCAACGTCCTGACTTTC. Encoded protein: CASSRLGDRGHSGANVLTF. The chain couples TRBV19 to TRBJ2-6; 12 positions match TRBD1. V trimming: 4 bases; J trimming: 0 bases; junction bases outside the gene matches: 7. From germline, CDR1 is LNHDA and CDR2 SQIVND (reference sequence). The CDR3 has 19 amino acids.

This sequence joins TRBV7-9 and TRBJ2-4; a weak D match, TRBD2 (6 bases). CDR1 and CDR2 from the germline V gene are SEHNR and FQNEAQ (reference sequence). This CDR3 has 14 amino acids. The ends were cut back, 5 bases at V and 6 bases at J, with 14 bases in the middle. This CDR3 is CASSPAGGRNIQYF. CDR3 in DNA: TGTGCCAGCAGCCCAGCTGGGGGGAGAAACATTCAGTACTTC.

The J gene is TRBJ1-6, the V gene TRBV7-2; TRBD1 matches 7 bases. V lost 5 bases, J lost 9 bases, and 10 bases stayed unmatched. Germline CDR1 SGHTA, CDR2 FQGNSA. CDR3 length: 15 residues. The CDR3 loop is CASSIRRGPGSPLHF. The CDR3 region has the DNA TGTGCCAGCAGCATTCGGAGGGGGCCGGGTTCACCCCTCCACTTT.

This sequence joins TRBV10-3 and TRBJ1-1; D perhaps matches TRBD1 (5 bases). CDR3 length: 14 residues. Germline CDR1 and CDR2: ENHRY and SYGVKD. V was clipped by 6 bases and J by 6 bases, with 17 bases between them. The CDR3 DNA follows: TGTGCCATCAGGACGTCCCTCGGGGGGTCTGAAGCTTTCTTT. As protein: CAIRTSLGGSEAFF.

A single count supports this clone. The chain links TRBV19 to TRBJ2-5, with 7 bases fitting TRBD1. The CDR3 totals 14 residues. The ends lost 6 bases at V and 1 base at J; junction bases unmatched: 5. Germline CDR1 is LNHDA and CDR2 is SQIVND (reference sequence). The CDR3 DNA reads TGTGCCAGTAGCTCGGGACAGCTCCAAGAGACCCAGTACTTC. This gives the protein CASSSGQLQETQYF.

The V gene is TRBV5-4, the J gene TRBJ2-7, with D tentatively TRBD2 (6 bases). Germline CDR1 and CDR2: SGHNT and YYREEE (reference sequence). The CDR3 totals 17 residues. V dropped 4 bases and J dropped 4 bases, with 24 bases sitting between them. CDR3 amino acids: CASSPHGGGGANYEQYF. CDR3 nucleotides: TGTGCCAGCAGCCCGCATGGAGGAGGAGGGGCAAATTACGAGCAGTACTTC.

This clone was recorded a few times. The V call is TRBV7-8, the J call TRBJ2-5; D unclear. CDR1 and CDR2 from the germline V gene are SGHVS and FQNEAQ. The V and J ends lost 5 bases and 4 bases respectively, with 5 bases between them. The CDR3 totals 11 residues. The CDR3, as DNA: TGTGCCAGCAGCCCGAGAGAGACCCAGTACTTC. This gives the protein CASSPRETQYF.

V usage is TRBV30 and J usage is TRBJ1-2; a possible D gene is TRBD1 (6 bases). CDR1 and CDR2 (germline): GTSNPN, SVGIG (reference sequence). The CDR3 has 14 residues. The ends were cut back, 3 bases at V and 6 bases at J, with 17 bases in the middle. The CDR3 protein is CAWRAKGGYNGYTF. The CDR3 bases are TGTGCCTGGAGGGCCAAGGGGGGGTACAATGGCTACACCTTC. The full variable domain, its missing parts supplied by reference TRBV30 and TRBJ1-2, is SQTIHQWPATLVQPVGSPLSLECTVEGTSNPNLYWYRQAAGRGLQLLFYSVGIGQISSEVPQNLSASRPQDRQFILSSKKLLLSDSGFYLCAWRAKGGYNGYTFGSGTRLTVV.

The chain carries TRBV6-5 and TRBJ2-1; 10 bases match TRBD2. From germline, CDR1 is MNHEY and CDR2 SVGAGI. The CDR3 covers 13 residues. With 9 bases clipped from V and 10 bases from J, the junction kept 9 bases outside the gene matches. CDR3 residues: CASWLAGVGEQFF. For the CDR3, the DNA is TGTGCCAGTTGGCTAGCGGGGGTGGGAGAGCAGTTCTTC.

The sample holds many counts of this clone. The chain is built from TRBV5-1 and TRBJ1-4; D not certain. This CDR3 region has 13 residues. From germline, CDR1 is SGHRS and CDR2 YFSETQ. V was shortened by 7 bases and J by 5 bases, with 12 bases between the two germline ends. CDR3: CASAVGANEKLFF. DNA of the CDR3: TGCGCCAGCGCGGTAGGCGCAAATGAAAAACTGTTTTTT.

V is TRBV11-3 and J is TRBJ2-3; a possible D gene is TRBD2 (7 bases). With 2 bases removed from V and 6 bases from J, the gap between germline ends came to 12 bases. Germline CDR1 reads SGHNT; CDR2 reads YENEEA. The CDR3 covers 14 residues. CDR3 in amino acids: CASSLSGGRDTQYF. The CDR3 DNA is TGTGCCAGCAGCTTATCCGGGGGGCGGGATACGCAGTATTTT.

The V and J genes are TRBV7-3 and TRBJ2-3; possibly TRBD2 for D (7 bases). This CDR3 region has 15 residues. Looked up from germline, CDR1 is SGHTA and CDR2 is FQGTGA. The ends were cut back, 5 bases at V and 3 bases at J, with 15 bases in the middle. DNA of the CDR3: TGTGCCAGCAGCCCCCGGGGGGCGGGGACAGATACGCAGTATTTT. It encodes CASSPRGAGTDTQYF. Full variable domain (rest looked up from reference TRBV7-3 and TRBJ2-3): GAGVSQTPSNKVTEKGKYVELRCDPISGHTALYWYRQSLGQGPEFLIYFQGTGAADDSGLPNDRFFAVRPEGSVSTLKIQRTERGDSAVYLCASSPRGAGTDTQYFGPGTRLTVL.

This clone was seen more than once but under ten times. The chain combines TRBV18 with TRBJ2-7; 9 positions match TRBD1. CDR1 KGHSH and CDR2 LQKENI come from the germline V gene. Trimming at V came to 5 bases and at J to 0 bases, leaving 5 bases not matched to a gene. The CDR3 sequence is 15 residues long. The CDR3 sequence: CASSSRDRASYEQYF. CDR3 coding DNA: TGTGCCAGCTCATCCCGGGACAGGGCCTCCTACGAGCAGTACTTC.

Note on this clone: The junction does not match germline at one end; this may be a read error. The chain couples TRBV6-5 to TRBJ1-5; perhaps TRBD1 as D (6 bases). The length of the CDR3 is 11 residues. The germline CDR1 and CDR2 sequences are MNHEY and SVGAGI. CDR3 DNA sequence: TGTGCCCGGGACACGAATCGGCCCCAGCATTTT. This sequence encodes CARDTNRPQHF.

The rearrangement joins TRBV6-5 to TRBJ1-2; no clear D gene. V was cut by 6 bases and J by 2 bases, with 10 bases left in between. The CDR3 contains 13 residues. In germline, CDR1 is MNHEY, CDR2 SVGAGI. The CDR3: CASRGQINYGYTF. CDR3 nucleotide sequence: TGTGCCAGCAGGGGCCAAATCAACTATGGCTACACCTTC.

The V call is TRBV9, the J call TRBJ1-1; D gene uncertain. CDR1 SGDLS and CDR2 YYNGEE come from the germline V gene. The CDR3 runs 13 residues. With 7 bases removed from V and 4 bases from J, the gap between germline ends came to 14 bases. This CDR3 is CASDNLAGTEAFF. CDR3 sequence (DNA): TGTGCCAGCGATAACCTGGCGGGCACTGAAGCTTTCTTT.

This clone was detected once. The chain combines TRBV9 with TRBJ2-1; D is uncertain. Trimming took off 0 bases at V and 5 bases at J, with 9 bases between the two ends. The CDR3 sequence is 14 residues long. Germline V CDR1 and CDR2: SGDLS, YYNGEE. This CDR3 reads CASSVGHVNNEQFF. CDR3 DNA sequence: TGTGCCAGCAGCGTAGGACACGTCAACAATGAGCAGTTCTTC.